The rows below give T cell receptor beta chains drawn from one sample of a study of beta chain features in type 1 diabetes. Data came from immunoSEQ multiplex PCR; TCRdb stores just in-frame clones and leaves some out. This table holds roughly 500,000 clones, 30% found once. Source material: naive CD4+ T cells from blood. These receptors originate from a man aged 18 to 35 in good health. The CDR3 runs from the conserved cysteine through the conserved F or W. A D gene is named only where the DNA matches it firmly. Clone size is given for some rows only: seen once, a few or many times, or a class if the clone is expanded.

>-|TRBJ1-1|TRBV15|-
CATSRDPRAQAFF
TGTGCCACCAGCAGAGATCCACGAGCGCAAGCTTTCTTT
>-|TRBJ2-7|TRBV7-2|TRBD1
CASSPRQGWAYEQYF
TGTGCCAGCAGCCCCAGACAGGGTTGGGCCTACGAGCAGTACTTC
>few|TRBJ2-5|TRBV7-2|-
CASSLGTRHQETQYF
TGTGCCAGCAGCCTCGGGACTCGTCATCAAGAGACCCAGTACTTC
>few|TRBJ2-1|TRBV27|-
CASRSGEPYNEQFF
TGTGCCAGCAGATCCGGAGAACCTTACAATGAGCAGTTCTTC
>once|TRBJ1-4|TRBV30|-
CAWSVLGATNEKLFF
TGTGCCTGGAGTGTACTGGGCGCAACTAATGAAAAACTGTTTTTT
>few|TRBJ1-2|TRBV29-1|-
CSVRQIYGYTF
TGCAGCGTTCGCCAGATCTATGGCTACACCTTC
>-|TRBJ2-4|TRBV30|-
CAWSVPRDKNIQYF
TGTGCCTGGAGTGTACCCAGAGACAAAAACATTCAGTACTTC
>-|TRBJ2-7|TRBV29-1|-
CSVDAGGPVQYF
TGCAGCGTTGATGCCGGAGGGCCTGTGCAGTACTTC
>few|TRBJ2-5|TRBV6-6|-
CATAPAGETQYF
TGTGCCACAGCCCCTGCTGGCGAGACCCAGTACTTC
>few|TRBJ2-1|TRBV28|TRBD1
CASSLAGTGNNEQFF
TGTGCCAGCAGTTTGGCCGGGACAGGGAACAATGAGCAGTTCTTC
>few|TRBJ2-1|TRBV9|TRBD2
CASSTWAGGSYNEQFF
TGTGCCAGCAGCACCTGGGCGGGGGGCTCCTACAATGAGCAGTTCTTC
>few|TRBJ1-1|TRBV5-1|TRBD1
CASSLEQGAGAFF
TGCGCCAGCAGCCTCGAACAGGGGGCAGGAGCTTTCTTT
>-|TRBJ2-3|TRBV10-3|-
CAISESRGQDTQYF
TGTGCCATCAGTGAGTCCCGGGGGCAAGATACGCAGTATTTT
>-|TRBJ2-5|TRBV10-3|-
CASNGGAIETQYF
TGTGCCTCCAACGGGGGAGCGATAGAGACCCAGTACTTC
>-|TRBJ2-7|TRBV7-9|TRBD2
CASRASGRTGRGYEQYF
TGTGCCAGCAGGGCTAGCGGGAGGACGGGTCGGGGCTACGAGCAGTACTTC
>-|TRBJ2-7|TRBV7-2|TRBD1
CASSPGTGGEQYF
TGTGCCAGCAGCCCCGGGACAGGGGGAGAGCAGTACTTC
>few|TRBJ2-5|TRBV9|-
CASSASTGQETQYF
TGTGCCAGCAGTGCTTCGACGGGACAAGAGACCCAGTACTTC
>-|TRBJ2-3|TRBV9|-
CASSVSGMDTQYF
TGTGCCAGCAGCGTATCCGGGATGGATACGCAGTATTTT
>-|TRBJ2-7|TRBV7-9|-
CASSLFTGRGEQYF
TGTGCCAGCAGCCTCTTCACCGGCCGTGGCGAGCAGTACTTC
>-|TRBJ1-4|TRBV2|-
CASQDGEKLFF
TGTGCCAGCCAGGATGGGGAAAAACTGTTTTTT
>-|TRBJ2-1|TRBV28|TRBD1
CASSSSGQGINNEQFF
TGTGCCAGCAGTTCCTCGGGACAGGGGATTAACAATGAGCAGTTCTTC
>-|TRBJ2-1|TRBV30|TRBD2
CASRVGLADSYNEQFF
TGTGCCTCGAGGGTGGGACTAGCGGACTCCTACAATGAGCAGTTCTTC
>-|TRBJ1-4|TRBV29-1|-
CSVLGAGKEKLFF
TGCAGCGTACTCGGGGCCGGGAAAGAAAAACTGTTTTTT
>few|TRBJ2-7|TRBV27|-
CASSDRGRTEQYF
TGTGCCAGCAGCGACCGCGGTCGTACCGAGCAGTACTTC
>few|TRBJ1-1|TRBV18|TRBD1
CASSPTGTGIFTEAFF
TGTGCCAGCTCACCTACCGGGACAGGGATATTCACTGAAGCTTTCTTT
>few|TRBJ1-2|TRBV15|-
CATSRDGNYGYTF
TGTGCCACCAGCCGGGACGGTAACTATGGCTACACCTTC
>-|TRBJ1-1|TRBV5-6|-
CASRYGQEAFF
TGTGCCAGCAGATATGGACAGGAAGCTTTCTTT
>-|TRBJ2-7|TRBV5-1|-
CASSLGGDRTYEQYF
TGCGCCAGCAGCTTGGGTGGAGACAGGACCTACGAGCAGTACTTC
>few|TRBJ2-2|TRBV30|-
CAWRRGPNTGELFF
TGTGCCTGGAGAAGGGGCCCGAACACCGGGGAGCTGTTTTTT
>-|TRBJ2-4|TRBV28|-
CASTEAVRVGDIQYF
TGTGCCAGCACCGAAGCGGTGCGGGTTGGTGACATTCAGTACTTC
>-|TRBJ1-2|TRBV18|-
CASSTIGRIDGYTF
TGTGCCAGCTCAACGATAGGACGTATTGATGGCTACACCTTC
>-|TRBJ2-6|TRBV5-8|-
CASSFLRDVRVLTF
TGTGCCAGCAGTTTCCTAAGGGACGTCCGCGTCCTGACTTTC
>few|TRBJ2-1|TRBV7-2|TRBD1
CASRWTGRSSYNEQFF
TGTGCCAGCAGATGGACAGGGAGGAGCTCCTACAATGAGCAGTTCTTC
>-|TRBJ2-5|TRBV10-3|-
CAISGSSQETQYF
TGTGCCATCAGTGGGAGTTCCCAAGAGACCCAGTACTTC
>few|TRBJ2-3|TRBV11-2|-
CASSPRFGLPNTQYF
TGTGCCAGCAGCCCTCGGTTCGGCCTTCCCAATACGCAGTATTTT
>few|TRBJ2-1|TRBV6-6|-
CASISATYNEQFF
TGTGCCAGCATCAGCGCGACCTACAATGAGCAGTTCTTC
>-|TRBJ2-2|TRBV30|-
CAWSADSNTGELFF
TGTGCCTGGAGTGCCGACAGTAACACCGGGGAGCTGTTTTTT
>-|TRBJ1-2|TRBV30|-
CAWTENYGYTF
TGTGCCTGGACCGAAAACTATGGCTACACCTTC
>-|TRBJ1-5|TRBV2|-
CASSAGGSNQPQHF
TGTGCCAGCAGTGCGGGGGGCAGCAATCAGCCCCAGCATTTT
>-|TRBJ2-4|TRBV5-6|-
CASSLWRAAKNIQYF
TGTGCCAGCAGCTTGTGGAGGGCAGCCAAAAACATTCAGTACTTC
>-|TRBJ2-5|TRBV5-4|-
CASRGDRNQETQYF
TGTGCCAGCAGAGGAGACAGGAACCAAGAGACCCAGTACTTC
>-|TRBJ2-3|TRBV4-1|-
CASSQAISRDGDTQYF
TGCGCCAGCAGCCAAGCGATCAGCAGGGATGGAGATACGCAGTATTTT
>-|TRBJ2-3|TRBV10-3|-
CAISGSLALERDTQYF
TGTGCCATCAGTGGAAGCCTAGCGCTCGAGCGGGATACGCAGTATTTT
>few|TRBJ2-1|TRBV28|-
CASSFQTAKQFF
TGTGCCAGCAGCTTCCAGACGGCAAAACAGTTCTTC
>-|TRBJ2-5|TRBV9|-
CASSVAGRGREQETQYF
TGTGCCAGCAGCGTAGCTGGTAGGGGTAGAGAGCAAGAGACCCAGTACTTC
>-|TRBJ1-5|TRBV7-6|-
CASSLRGGNQPQHF
TGTGCCAGCAGCTTACGAGGGGGGAATCAGCCCCAGCATTTT
>-|TRBJ2-3|TRBV7-3|TRBD2
CASSSSGSYPDTQYF
TGTGCCAGCAGCTCTAGCGGGAGTTACCCAGATACGCAGTATTTT
>-|TRBJ1-3|TRBV2|TRBD1
CASMTGAGNTIYF
TGTGCCAGCATGACAGGGGCTGGAAACACCATATATTTT